This T cell receptor beta chain comes out of a study of blood T cell repertoires in COVID-19. Background on the study: Acute-phase and convalescent COVID-19 samples originated in the United States, Italy and Spain. T cells, B-cell-depleted T cells, or PBMCs supplied cDNA or gDNA.

In the authors' methods: Reference gene primers were amplified, and this amplification served to estimate nucleated cell counts. Sequenced by immunoSEQ multiplex PCR; TCRdb stores in-frame clones only, minus some. The V and J calls and clone size were taken over from that table, and D and trimming were inferred from the DNA. This table has 300,000 or so clones, about nine tenths appearing once. Germline V gene lookup returns CDR1 SNHLY and CDR2 FYNNEI. The V and J ends lost 6 bases and 9 bases, in that order; junction bases with no gene match: 5. The CDR3 contains 14 residues. V gene TRBV2 combines with J gene TRBJ1-6; 10 nucleotides agree with TRBD1. The sequenced material came from peripheral blood. The clonotype comes from a woman aged 40 to 50 with acute or convalescent COVID-19. CDR3 bases: TGTGCCAGCAGCTCCGGGACAGGGGTTTCACCCCTCCACTTT. This gives the protein CASSSGTGVSPLHF. Together with reference TRBV2 and TRBJ1-6, the CDR3 gives the full variable domain: EPEVTQTPSHQVTQMGQEVILRCVPISNHLYFYWYRQILGQKVEFLVSFYNNEISEKSEIFDDQFSVERPDGSNFTLKIRSTKLEDSAMYFCASSSGTGVSPLHFGNGTRLTVT.